This TCR beta chain is drawn from a study of OX40 agonist ivuxolimab in advanced cancers. The CDR3 sequence is 14 residues long. Germline trimming cut 5 bases from V and 14 bases from J; bases unmatched to any gene: 15. Germline CDR1 is SEHNR and CDR2 is FQNEAQ (reference sequence). Libraries were prepared by immunoSEQ multiplex PCR; TCRdb keeps only in-frame clonotypes and omits some of them. The table shows 75,000 to 100,000 clones, with around 85% occurring only once. The V and J genes are TRBV7-9 and TRBJ2-1; TRBD2 matches 7 bases. The sample was CD4+ or CD8+ T cells sorted from blood, taken in a trial of the OX40 agonist ivuxolimab. The receptor's source is an adult with an advanced solid tumor such as melanoma, head and neck, liver or kidney cancer. The CDR3 DNA sequence: TGTGCCAGCAGCCCTTTGACGGGGACTATACGCGAGTTCTTC. Translating it yields CASSPLTGTIREFF. Complete variable domain (other parts from reference TRBV7-9 and TRBJ2-1): DTGVSQNPRHKITKRGQNVTFRCDPISEHNRLYWYRQTLGQGPEFLTYFQNEAQLEKSRLLSDRFSAERPKGSFSTLEIQRTEQGDSAMYLCASSPLTGTIREFFGPGTRLTVL.